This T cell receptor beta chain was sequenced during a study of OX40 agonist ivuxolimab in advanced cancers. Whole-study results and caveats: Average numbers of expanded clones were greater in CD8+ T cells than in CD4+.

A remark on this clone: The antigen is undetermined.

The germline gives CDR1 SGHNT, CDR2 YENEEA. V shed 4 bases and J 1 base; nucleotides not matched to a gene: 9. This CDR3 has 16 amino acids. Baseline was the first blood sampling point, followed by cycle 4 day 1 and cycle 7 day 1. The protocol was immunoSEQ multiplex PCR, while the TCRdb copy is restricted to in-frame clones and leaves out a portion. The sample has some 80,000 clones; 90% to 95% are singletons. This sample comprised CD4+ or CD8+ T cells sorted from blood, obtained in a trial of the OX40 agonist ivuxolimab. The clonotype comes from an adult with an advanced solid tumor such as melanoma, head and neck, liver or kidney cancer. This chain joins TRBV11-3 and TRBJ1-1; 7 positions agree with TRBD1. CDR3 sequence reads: CASSSRVQGTNTEAFF. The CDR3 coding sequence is TGTGCCAGCAGCTCCCGGGTACAGGGGACGAACACTGAAGCTTTCTTT.